Following are 21 T cell receptor beta chains from one sample sequenced in a study of blood T cell repertoires in COVID-19. Clones were sequenced by immunoSEQ multiplex PCR, and TCRdb holds only the in-frame ones, with some missing. In the table there are 200,000 to 250,000 clones, 80% of which are singletons. Material for sequencing was peripheral blood. The receptors originated from a human donor in a cohort sampled during active COVID-19.

The rearrangement links TRBV10-3 to TRBJ2-1, with D tentatively TRBD2 (6 bases). Germline V gene sequence: CDR1 ENHRY, CDR2 SYGVKD. V was trimmed by 4 bases and J by 4 bases, leaving 11 bases between them. CDR3 length equals 14 residues. CDR3 sequence: CAISGGDLYNEQFF. CDR3 sequence (DNA): TGTGCCATCAGTGGGGGGGACTTATACAATGAGCAGTTCTTC.

This rearrangement joins TRBV10-3 to TRBJ1-5; 7 bases match TRBD1. Trimming took 6 bases from V and 5 from J; bases not matched to a gene: 4. This CDR3 region has 13 residues. Germline loops: CDR1 ENHRY, CDR2 SYGVKD. The CDR3 region has the DNA TGTGCCATCAGCCAGGGGGTGGATCAGCCCCAGCATTTT. This gives the protein CAISQGVDQPQHF.

This clone was observed a few times. The gene calls are TRBV9 and TRBJ2-7; 7 bases are shared with TRBD1. Germline CDR1 and CDR2: SGDLS and YYNGEE. CDR3 length: 14 amino acids. With V trimmed by 3 bases and J by 2 bases, 5 bases remained unmatched. The CDR3 is CASSAGQAAYEQYF. CDR3 nucleotide sequence: TGTGCCAGCAGCGCCGGACAGGCCGCCTACGAGCAGTACTTC. Together with reference TRBV9 and TRBJ2-7, the CDR3 gives the full variable domain: DSGVTQTPKHLITATGQRVTLRCSPRSGDLSVYWYQQSLDQGLQFLIQYYNGEERAKGNILERFSAQQFPDLHSELNLSSLELGDSALYFCASSAGQAAYEQYFGPGTRLTVT.

The chain couples TRBV7-9 to TRBJ2-7; 9 nucleotides line up with TRBD2. The CDR3 has 15 amino acids. Trimming cost V 2 bases and J 3 bases; bases outside gene matches: 5. CDR1 and CDR2 from the germline V gene are SEHNR and FQNEAQ (reference sequence). Here the CDR3 DNA reads TGTGCCAGCAGCTTAATTAGCGGGGGTTACTACGAGCAGTACTTC. Translated, it gives CASSLISGGYYEQYF.

This chain connects TRBV2 to TRBJ2-7, with D perhaps matching TRBD2 (7 bases). V was cut by 7 bases and J by 2 bases, with 21 bases left in between. CDR3 length: 16 residues. CDR1 is SNHLY and CDR2 is FYNNEI in the germline V gene. Here the CDR3 reads CASTEGGGNTAYEQYF. The CDR3 bases are TGTGCCAGCACCGAAGGGGGGGGAAACACTGCCTACGAGCAGTACTTC.

The chain uses TRBV5-4 and TRBJ1-1, with D unresolved. Per the germline V gene, CDR1 is SGHNT and CDR2 is YYREEE (reference sequence). This CDR3 is built from 13 residues. V gave up 4 bases and J gave up 1 base, with 8 bases separating them. CDR3 DNA sequence: TGTGCCAGCAGCATTACAGAGAACACTGAAGCTTTCTTT. Translated, it gives CASSITENTEAFF.

J is TRBJ1-5 and V is TRBV7-2; the D gene is possibly TRBD1 (5 bases). Germline-derived CDR1 and CDR2 are SGHTA and FQGNSA. With 3 bases removed from V and 3 bases from J, the gap between germline ends came to 12 bases. The CDR3 consists of 15 residues. The CDR3 protein is CASSLNRFSNQPQHF. Written as DNA, the CDR3 is TGTGCCAGCAGCTTGAACAGGTTTTCCAATCAGCCCCAGCATTTT.

This sequence joins TRBV6-5 and TRBJ2-5, with 10 nucleotides matching TRBD1. The CDR3 sequence is 16 residues long. Germline V CDR1 and CDR2: MNHEY, SVGAGI. V dropped 0 bases and J dropped 4; count of bases not matched to a gene: 5. The CDR3 DNA reads as TGTGCCAGCAGTTACTCCAAGGACAGGGGGGGAGAGACCCAGTACTTC. This codes for CASSYSKDRGGETQYF.

V is TRBV19 and J is TRBJ1-6; 8 bases match TRBD1. The length of the CDR3 is 16 residues. Germline loops: CDR1 LNHDA, CDR2 SQIVND (reference sequence). Losses at the gene ends were 3 bases for V and 10 bases for J; bases not matched to a gene: 11. Written as DNA, the CDR3 is TGTGCCAGTAGTATTTCTGGACAGGGAAGTTACTCACCCCTCCACTTT. Encoded protein: CASSISGQGSYSPLHF.

Ten or more counts support this clone. This chain's CDR3 is CASSIDGQFNYGYTF. The CDR3 DNA follows: TGTGCCAGTAGTATCGATGGGCAGTTCAACTATGGCTACACCTTC. This rearrangement joins TRBV19 to TRBJ1-2, with D uncertain. V lost 3 bases, J lost 2 bases, and 13 bases lay in between. CDR3 length equals 15 residues. CDR1 and CDR2 from the germline V gene are LNHDA and SQIVND (reference sequence).

This chain connects TRBV6-5 to TRBJ1-1, with TRBD1 matching 10 bases. J was trimmed by 1 base and V by 2 bases; bases with no gene match: 4. This CDR3 has 16 residues. Germline assignment: CDR1 MNHEY and CDR2 SVGAGI. The CDR3 reads CASSYRTGGKNTEAFF. The CDR3 DNA is TGTGCCAGCAGTTACCGGACAGGGGGGAAGAACACTGAAGCTTTCTTT.

The chain uses TRBV10-3 and TRBJ2-2, with TRBD1 matching 9 bases. The CDR3 is 18 residues long. The germline CDR1 and CDR2 sequences are ENHRY and SYGVKD. With 2 bases clipped from V and 0 bases from J, the junction kept 7 bases outside the gene matches. CDR3 bases: TGTGCCATCAGTGAGGGGTCGGGACAGGGTTCGAACACCGGGGAGCTGTTTTTT. It encodes CAISEGSGQGSNTGELFF.

J is TRBJ1-1 and V is TRBV25-1, with TRBD1 matching 8 bases. Germline-derived CDR1 and CDR2 are MGHDK and SYGVNS. This CDR3 has 13 amino acids. Trimming cost V 6 bases and J 4 bases; bases outside gene matches: 4. Here the CDR3 DNA reads TGTGCCAGCAGGGACAGGGAAGGCACTGAAGCTTTCTTT. Encoded protein: CASRDREGTEAFF.

This sequence joins TRBV4-3 and TRBJ2-7; 8 nucleotides agree with TRBD2. The CDR3 length is 15 residues. Germline CDR1 reads LGHNA; CDR2 reads YSLEER. J gave up 2 bases and V 0 bases, and 3 bases lay outside the gene matches. The CDR3 bases are TGCGCCAGCAGCCAAGAAGGTAGCGGGGCCTACGAGCAGTACTTC. Protein product: CASSQEGSGAYEQYF.

This clone was observed a handful of times. The genes are TRBV7-9 and TRBJ1-5; 12 bases line up with TRBD1. The J segment lost 4 bases and the V segment lost 5 bases, leaving 6 bases of the junction unmatched. Germline CDR1 SEHNR, CDR2 FQNEAQ (reference sequence). The CDR3 spans 16 residues. This CDR3 is CASSHTGQGANQPQHF. CDR3 DNA sequence: TGTGCCAGCAGCCATACGGGACAGGGGGCGAATCAGCCCCAGCATTTT. The full variable domain, rest sourced from reference TRBV7-9 and TRBJ1-5, is DTGVSQNPRHKITKRGQNVTFRCDPISEHNRLYWYRQTLGQGPEFLTYFQNEAQLEKSRLLSDRFSAERPKGSFSTLEIQRTEQGDSAMYLCASSHTGQGANQPQHFGDGTRLSIL.

A few counts support this clone. The rearrangement links TRBV5-1 to TRBJ2-3; 8 nucleotides line up with TRBD2. V shed 1 base, J shed 4 bases, and the junction held 5 bases outside the gene matches. Germline values: CDR1 SGHRS, CDR2 YFSETQ. This CDR3 contains 15 residues. CDR3 residues: CASSLSGGRADTQYF. The DNA for the CDR3 is TGCGCCAGCAGCTTGTCGGGGGGGCGCGCAGATACGCAGTATTTT.

This chain links TRBV10-2 with TRBJ2-2; possibly TRBD2 for D (5 bases). This CDR3 contains 17 residues. CDR1 and CDR2 from the germline V gene are WSHSY and SAAADI. V gave up 11 bases and J gave up 3 bases, with 25 bases separating them. CDR3 in DNA: TGCGCCGTACGGGTGAGGGTATTACTTGAGGACACCGGGGAGCTGTTTTTT. Its translation: CAVRVRVLLEDTGELFF.

V usage is TRBV7-9 and J usage is TRBJ1-4, with TRBD1 matching over 8 bases. V lost 5 bases to trimming and J lost 8 bases; unmatched junction nucleotides: 13. Germline-derived CDR1 and CDR2 are SEHNR and FQNEAQ (reference sequence). CDR3 length: 16 amino acids. Here the CDR3 DNA reads TGTGCCAGCAGCCCTTCCAGGACAGGGTTGGGGGAAAAACTGTTTTTT. It encodes CASSPSRTGLGEKLFF.

This chain uses TRBV11-3 with TRBJ1-1; D perhaps matches TRBD1 (5 bases). Trimming left V 1 base short and J 7 bases short, with 7 bases between. The CDR3 spans 12 residues. CDR1 is SGHNT and CDR2 is YENEEA in the germline V gene. CDR3 DNA sequence: TGTGCCAGCAGCTTAGTGGGGGGTGAAGCTTTCTTT. This gives the protein CASSLVGGEAFF.

This clone was seen a single time. This chain uses TRBV2 with TRBJ1-2; TRBD1 is a possible D gene (6 bases). CDR3 size: 14 residues. Germline values: CDR1 SNHLY, CDR2 FYNNEI. The ends were cut back, 6 bases at V and 6 bases at J, with 17 bases in the middle. CDR3 nucleotides: TGTGCCAGCAGCCCCCGCACAGGGCTGGATGGCTACACCTTC. Its protein is CASSPRTGLDGYTF.

The J gene is TRBJ1-1, the V gene TRBV12-3 or TRBV12-4; D gene unclear. CDR3 length: 13 amino acids. CDR3 nucleotides: TGTGGATCGAGGGTACATCAAAACACTGAAGCTTTCTTT. Encoded protein: CGSRVHQNTEAFF.